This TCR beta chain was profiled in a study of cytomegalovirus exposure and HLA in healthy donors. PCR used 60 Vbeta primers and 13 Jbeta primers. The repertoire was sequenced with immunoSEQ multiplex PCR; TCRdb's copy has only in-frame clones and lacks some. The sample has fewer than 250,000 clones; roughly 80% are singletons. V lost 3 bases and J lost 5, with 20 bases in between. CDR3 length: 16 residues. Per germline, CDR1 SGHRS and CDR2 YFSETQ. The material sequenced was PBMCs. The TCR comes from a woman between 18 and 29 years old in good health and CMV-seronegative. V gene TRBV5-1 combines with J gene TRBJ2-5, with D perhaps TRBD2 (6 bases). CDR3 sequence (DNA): TGCGCCAGCAGCTGGGGGGTTGCGGAGAAGGCTGAGACCCAGTACTTC. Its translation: CASSWGVAEKAETQYF.